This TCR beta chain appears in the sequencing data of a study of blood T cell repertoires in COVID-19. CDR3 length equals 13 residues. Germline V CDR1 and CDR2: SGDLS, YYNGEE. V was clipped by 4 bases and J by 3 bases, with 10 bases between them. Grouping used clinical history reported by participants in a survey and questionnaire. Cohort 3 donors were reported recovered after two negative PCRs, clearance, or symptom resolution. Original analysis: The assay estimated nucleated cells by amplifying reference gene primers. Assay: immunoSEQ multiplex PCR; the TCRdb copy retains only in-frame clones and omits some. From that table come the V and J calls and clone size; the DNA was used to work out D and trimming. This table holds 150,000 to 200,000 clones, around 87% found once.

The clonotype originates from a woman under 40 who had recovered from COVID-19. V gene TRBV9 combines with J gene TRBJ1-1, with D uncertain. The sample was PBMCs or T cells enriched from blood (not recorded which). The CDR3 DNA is TGTGCCAGCAGCCCGAGCGGGTACACTGAAGCTTTCTTT. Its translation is CASSPSGYTEAFF.